This TCR beta chain was documented in a study of cytomegalovirus exposure and HLA in healthy donors. This clone was counted a few times. The primer mix had 60 Vbeta and 13 Jbeta primers. Authors' data handling: A later analysis counted 65 million to 90 million unique TCR beta chains, roughly 11 million shared. Sequencing was performed with immunoSEQ multiplex PCR; in TCRdb, only in-frame clones are kept and a portion is missing. V and J calls and clone size are copied from that table; D and trimming were computed from the DNA. The repertoire has roughly 52,000 clones, less than 70% of them found once; the top ten carry approximately 12%. CDR3 length equals 14 residues. Germline V lookup: CDR1 GTSNPN, CDR2 SVGIG (reference sequence). The V end was cut by 3 bases, the J end by 7 bases, with 13 bases between.

V and J are TRBV30 and TRBJ1-6, with D possibly matching TRBD1 (5 bases). Sequencing input: PBMCs. This receptor was identified in a human donor in good health. The CDR3 region is CAWRWGYENSPLHF. In nucleotides, the CDR3 is TGTGCCTGGAGGTGGGGCTACGAAAATTCACCCCTCCACTTT. The variable domain in full, completed from reference TRBV30 and TRBJ1-6, reads SQTIHQWPATLVQPVGSPLSLECTVEGTSNPNLYWYRQAAGRGLQLLFYSVGIGQISSEVPQNLSASRPQDRQFILSSKKLLLSDSGFYLCAWRWGYENSPLHFGNGTRLTVT.